The entry below describes one TCR beta chain. The antigen remains unidentified. RNA was isolated and reverse transcribed to cDNA, the sequencing template. Some clones are missing from TCRdb's copy, which holds only in-frame ones; the method was immunoSEQ multiplex PCR. Of 150,000 to 200,000 clones listed, around 64% are singletons. This entry comes from a study of CD8+ T cells in alopecia areata. Background on the study: Administration of oral tofacitinib to treated patients was at 5 to 10 mg twice daily.

The CDR3 consists of 14 residues. The germline gives CDR1 MGHRA, CDR2 YSYEKL. The V and J ends lost 2 bases and 0 bases respectively, with 7 bases between them. Study-wide results and caveats: Alopecia totalis/universalis scalp especially showed more expanded CD8+ clones than normal scalp.

The TCR was taken from a human donor with alopecia areata. The sample was CD8+ T cells sorted from blood, taken at week 0. The chain couples TRBV4-1 to TRBJ1-1; D unresolved. CDR3 sequence: CASSQFGVNTEAFF. DNA of the CDR3: TGCGCCAGCAGCCAATTCGGAGTGAACACTGAAGCTTTCTTT.